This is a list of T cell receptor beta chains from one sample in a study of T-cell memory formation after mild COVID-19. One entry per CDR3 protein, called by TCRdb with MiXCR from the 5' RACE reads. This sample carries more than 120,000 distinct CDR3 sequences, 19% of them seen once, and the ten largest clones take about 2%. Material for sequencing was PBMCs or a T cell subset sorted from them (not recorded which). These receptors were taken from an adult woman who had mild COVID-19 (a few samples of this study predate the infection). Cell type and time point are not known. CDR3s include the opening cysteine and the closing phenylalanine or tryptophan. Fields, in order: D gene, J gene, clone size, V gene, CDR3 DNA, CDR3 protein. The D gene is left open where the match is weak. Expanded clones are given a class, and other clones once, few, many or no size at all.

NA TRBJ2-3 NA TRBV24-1 TGTGCCACCAGCAGGGACAGCACAGATACGCAGTATTTT CATSRDSTDTQYF
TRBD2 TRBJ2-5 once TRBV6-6 TGTGCCAGCAGTTACCGAATTAGGACTAGCGGGGGGGCGGAGACCCAGTACTTC CASSYRIRTSGGAETQYF
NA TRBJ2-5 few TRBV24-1 TGTGCCACCAGTGATATAGGGGAAGAGACCCAGTACTTC CATSDIGEETQYF
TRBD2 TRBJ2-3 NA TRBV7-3 TGTGCCAGCAGCTCTACCACTAGCGGGTATACGCAGTATTTT CASSSTTSGYTQYF
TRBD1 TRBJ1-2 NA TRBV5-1 TGCGCCAGCAGCTTGGAGGGGGCGGACTATGGCTACACCTTC CASSLEGADYGYTF
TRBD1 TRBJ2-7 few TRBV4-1 TGCGCCAGCAGCCAAGGTTTCGGTCGGACAGGGAGCTCCTACGAGCAGTACTTC CASSQGFGRTGSSYEQYF
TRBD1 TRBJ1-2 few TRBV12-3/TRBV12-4 TGTGCCAGCAGCCCGGACAGGGCCGGTGGCTACACCTTC CASSPDRAGGYTF
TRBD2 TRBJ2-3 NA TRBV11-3 TGTGCCAGCAGCTTAGATAGGTCTAGCGGGAGTAGAAGTACGCAGTATTTT CASSLDRSSGSRSTQYF
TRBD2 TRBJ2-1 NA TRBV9 TGTGCCAGCAGCGTAGACGCGGGAGTTGAGCAGTTCTTC CASSVDAGVEQFF
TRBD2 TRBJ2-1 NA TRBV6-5 TGTGCCAGCAGTTACACTAGCGGGATATCTGGCAATGAGCAGTTCTTC CASSYTSGISGNEQFF
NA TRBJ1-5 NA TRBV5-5 TGTGCCAGCAGCCCCCGGACAGCTTCAGGGGGCAATCAGCCCCAGCATTTT CASSPRTASGGNQPQHF